Below are 19 T cell receptor beta chains sequenced from a single sample in a study of Ad26.COV2.S vaccination and SARS-CoV-2 variants (dated by TCRdb to about 2021). Libraries came from the immunoSEQ multiplex PCR assay. TCRdb retrieved this table from immuneACCESS and kept in-frame rearrangements only. Not all clones are present; in checked studies, unresolved V genes account for under half, and no reason is known for the remainder. Here the sample has about 140,000 clones; 75% to 90% occur a single time. The ten top clones hold more than 4.5% of the sample. The label giving this sample's time point can be read as: individuals recovered from natural SARS-CoV-2 infection. Source: peripheral blood, taken after recovery from COVID-19. These TCRs come from a human donor who had recovered from COVID-19.

This chain joins TRBV7-8 and TRBJ2-6, with 12 positions matching TRBD2. Germline V gives CDR1 SGHVS, CDR2 FQNEAQ. The length of the CDR3 is 21 residues. The J segment lost 0 bases and the V segment lost 0 bases, leaving 9 bases of the junction unmatched. For the CDR3, the DNA is TGTGCCAGCAGCTTAGCCACTAGCGGGGGGACTCTATACTCTGGGGCCAACGTCCTGACTTTC. Translation gives CASSLATSGGTLYSGANVLTF.

The genes are TRBV11-3 and TRBJ2-1; the D is unclear. Germline CDR1 and CDR2: SGHNT and YENEEA. The CDR3 loop spans 13 amino acids. V dropped 6 bases and J dropped 3 bases, with 9 bases sitting between them. CDR3 sequence: CASSLNNYNEQFF. The CDR3 bases are TGTGCCAGCAGTCTCAACAACTACAATGAGCAGTTCTTC.

V usage is TRBV13 and J usage is TRBJ2-7; TRBD2 matches 14 bases. V shed 8 bases and J 3 bases; nucleotides not matched to a gene: 21. The CDR3 sequence is 20 residues long. From germline, CDR1 is PRHDT and CDR2 FYEKMQ (reference sequence). DNA for the CDR3: TGTGCCAGCTCCCTGGATGGTCGACTAGCGGGGGGGCTTACCCACTACGAGCAGTACTTC. It encodes CASSLDGRLAGGLTHYEQYF.

The chain carries TRBV4-1 and TRBJ1-2, with 7 positions matching TRBD1. The CDR3 consists of 18 residues. After removal of 0 bases from V and 1 base from J, the junction contained 11 bases not matched to a gene. The germline V gene has CDR1 MGHRA and CDR2 YSYEKL. The DNA for the CDR3 is TGCGCCAGCAGCCAAGATCGGTTTGGACAGGACTTTAACTATGGCTACACCTTC. Protein product: CASSQDRFGQDFNYGYTF.

The chain has TRBV13 and TRBJ2-3; TRBD2 might be the D (6 bases). Trimming pared 1 base from V and 2 bases from J, leaving 10 bases between. The CDR3 loop spans 15 amino acids. Germline values: CDR1 PRHDT, CDR2 FYEKMQ (reference sequence). The CDR3 reads CASSLVSGFTDTQYF. The CDR3, as DNA: TGTGCCAGCAGCTTAGTTAGCGGATTCACAGATACGCAGTATTTT.

The genes are TRBV7-9 and TRBJ2-7; the D gene is possibly TRBD1 (5 bases). The CDR3 runs 12 residues. V was shortened by 0 bases and J by 6 bases, with 6 bases between the two germline ends. CDR1 is SEHNR and CDR2 is FQNEAQ in the germline V gene (reference sequence). The chain's CDR3 is CASSLAGLEQYF. In DNA form, the CDR3 reads TGTGCCAGCAGCTTAGCGGGGCTCGAGCAGTACTTC.

The gene calls are TRBV10-3 and TRBJ2-1; no reliable D call. Germline CDR1 reads ENHRY; CDR2 reads SYGVKD. The CDR3 sequence is 13 residues long. V was clipped by 2 bases and J by 8 bases, with 10 bases between them. CDR3 DNA sequence: TGTGCCATCAGTGAGGACGGGCCTGATGAGCAGTTCTTC. It specifies CAISEDGPDEQFF.

CDR3 DNA sequence: TGCAGCGTTAGGGGGACAGGGGGCTACGAGCAGTACTTC. It translates to CSVRGTGGYEQYF. This chain links TRBV29-1 with TRBJ2-7; 11 nucleotides align to TRBD1. This CDR3 has 13 residues. Germline V gene lookup returns CDR1 SQVTM and CDR2 ANQGSEA. Trimming took 5 bases from V and 3 from J; bases not matched to a gene: 3.

The rearrangement uses TRBV6-2 or TRBV6-3 and TRBJ1-1; D is unresolved. CDR3 length equals 13 residues. V shed 3 bases and J shed 4 bases, with 9 bases lying between them. In germline, CDR1 is MNHEY, CDR2 SVGEGT. The CDR3: CASSYTAPTEAFF. CDR3 bases: TGTGCCAGCAGTTATACGGCCCCCACTGAAGCTTTCTTT.

The rearrangement links TRBV4-1 to TRBJ2-3, with D maybe TRBD1 (6 bases). Germline values: CDR1 MGHRA, CDR2 YSYEKL. The CDR3 runs to 15 residues. The V end was cut by 1 base, the J end by 6 bases, with 14 bases between. CDR3 loop: CASSQGQGNWDTQYF. For the CDR3, the DNA is TGCGCCAGCAGCCAAGGCCAGGGGAATTGGGATACGCAGTATTTT.

This chain links TRBV4-1 with TRBJ1-1; possibly TRBD1 for D (5 bases). The germline V gene encodes CDR1 MGHRA and CDR2 YSYEKL. Trimming stripped 3 bases from V and 6 bases from J, with 14 bases between. This CDR3 contains 14 residues. In nucleotides, the CDR3 is TGCGCCAGCAGCCACGGGGGGGTTGGGGCTGAAGCTTTCTTT. Its translation is CASSHGGVGAEAFF.

The chain is built from TRBV13 and TRBJ2-2, with unresolved D. Trimming shortened V by 5 bases and J by 6 bases, and 10 bases separated the two germline ends. CDR1 and CDR2 from the germline V gene are PRHDT and FYEKMQ (reference sequence). The CDR3 length is 13 residues. The CDR3 loop is CASSPDGAGELFF. The CDR3 DNA is TGTGCCAGCAGCCCCGATGGGGCCGGGGAGCTGTTTTTT.

The rearrangement joins TRBV6-5 to TRBJ2-7; D is unresolved. The germline gives CDR1 MNHEY, CDR2 SVGAGI. With 5 bases removed from V and 6 bases from J, the gap between germline ends came to 14 bases. This CDR3 has 13 amino acids. Here the CDR3 reads CASSPEELLEQYF. DNA of the CDR3: TGTGCCAGCAGTCCCGAGGAACTACTCGAGCAGTACTTC.

This clone was observed a single time. This rearrangement joins TRBV6-2 or TRBV6-3 to TRBJ2-2; D is possibly TRBD1 (5 bases). The CDR3 totals 15 residues. The germline V gene has CDR1 MNHEY and CDR2 SVGEGT. V dropped 1 base and J dropped 1 base, with 7 bases sitting between them. CDR3 coding DNA: TGTGCCAGCAGTTACTTTGGACAGAACACCGGGGAGCTGTTTTTT. Translated: CASSYFGQNTGELFF.

The V call is TRBV23-1, the J call TRBJ2-6, with unresolved D. TRBV23-1 is identified as an open reading frame with a role that is uncertain. The CDR3 has 13 residues. Trimming shortened V by 5 bases and J by 2 bases, and 4 bases separated the two germline ends. The CDR3 here is CASSSPGANVLTF. The CDR3 DNA reads as TGCGCCAGCAGTAGTCCTGGGGCCAACGTCCTGACTTTC.

The V call is TRBV7-2, the J call TRBJ2-7; either TRBD1 or TRBD2 may fit D (6 bases each). This CDR3 comprises 14 residues. V lost 1 base and J lost 6, with 13 bases in between. Germline V lookup: CDR1 SGHTA, CDR2 FQGNSA. The CDR3 loop reads CASSLDPQGGEQYF. The CDR3 coding sequence is TGTGCCAGCAGCTTAGACCCACAGGGAGGCGAGCAGTACTTC.

The chain links TRBV2 to TRBJ2-5; unclear D gene. V gave up 8 bases and J gave up 3 bases, with 16 bases separating them. Germline V gene sequence: CDR1 SNHLY, CDR2 FYNNEI. The CDR3 loop spans 14 amino acids. In DNA, the CDR3 is TGTGCCAGCGGTGGATCGCAGAAAAAAGAGACCCAGTACTTC. It specifies CASGGSQKKETQYF.

There are a few counts of this clone. The V and J genes are TRBV7-8 and TRBJ1-5; 9 nucleotides match TRBD1. With 3 bases clipped from V and 6 bases from J, the junction kept 9 bases outside the gene matches. The CDR3 runs 16 residues. Germline-derived CDR1 and CDR2 are SGHVS and FQNEAQ. CDR3 bases: TGTGCCAGCAGCTTCGGTACAGGGGGCGCGGGTCAGCCCCAGCATTTT. It codes for CASSFGTGGAGQPQHF.

The V call is TRBV3-1 (or the pseudogene TRBV3-2), the J call TRBJ1-2; 10 positions agree with TRBD1. CDR1 and CDR2 from the germline V gene are LGHDT and YNNKEL (reference sequence). CDR3 length: 15 residues. V lost 2 bases and J lost 6; bases outside the gene matches: 6. Here the CDR3 reads CASSQQPGQGNGYTF. Written as DNA, the CDR3 is TGTGCCAGCAGCCAACAGCCGGGACAGGGGAATGGCTACACCTTC.